This T cell receptor beta chain was recorded in a study of CD8 T cells in Susac syndrome. Whole-study results and caveats: It was acknowledged in the study that the number of individuals who were included in its TCR sequencing and HLA analysis was relatively small.

J gave up 0 bases and V 5 bases, and 1 base lay outside the gene matches. Germline lookup yields CDR1 GTSNPN and CDR2 SVGIG (reference sequence). This CDR3 spans 13 amino acids. The multiple sclerosis control cohort comprised treatment-naive individuals presenting with stable or active relapsing-remitting disease. TEMRA cells were FACS-enriched, unlike CD8+ and CD4+ T cells, which were negatively isolated. Random hexamers were used to reverse transcribe 0.5 to 1 ug of RNA. The CDR3 of TCR beta was amplified by immunoSEQ multiplex PCR across 54 Vbeta and 13 Jbeta. Each CDR3 protein is one row after TCRdb ran MiXCR on the immunoSEQ multiplex PCR reads. The sample comprises 300,000 to 350,000 distinct CDR3 sequences, 92% of which are singletons, and 0.06% to 0.075% rests with the top ten. This clonotype has just one count. The antigen is undetermined.

The sample taken for sequencing was CD4+ T cells from PBMCs. The receptor's source is a human donor with multiple sclerosis. The chain is built from TRBV30 and TRBJ2-1; TRBD2 aligns across 7 bases. For the CDR3, the DNA is TGTGCCTGGCGGACTAGCTCCTACAATGAGCAGTTCTTC. Translating gives CAWRTSSYNEQFF.